This T cell receptor (beta chain) was captured by sequencing in a study of T cell responses to AZD1222 COVID-19 vaccine (dated by TCRdb to the early 2020s). Looking at the study overall: A total of just over 230 trial participants underwent TCR sequencing, of whom some 210 received two doses of AZD1222 and roughly 25 received two doses of the MenACWY control vaccine. Enrollment into the trials was organized by age into subgroups of 18-55, 56-69 and 70-plus years, and those subgroups contained approximately 150, 30 and 60 TCR-sequenced participants, respectively. General study outcomes and caveats: The 56-69-year group was small, and its depth increase did not reach significance, likely because of low power. Participants were mostly white British, with more females than males. The authors suggested clonal diversity may have been underestimated. Conclusions about previously exposed vaccinees are limited because only six or seven AZD1222 recipients were SARS-CoV-2 seropositive at baseline. The vaccine-associated CD4 TCRs covered the entire spike protein, and the dominant responses fell in regions 160-218 and 743-854. Because no samples from the day 14 peak response were available, repertoires could be characterized only after the peak T cell response. Spike-specific TCR breadth and depth rose significantly after two AZD1222 doses compared with day 0 and with MenACWY recipients. Epitopes outside the regions mutated in the B.1.351 and B.1.1.7 variants were reportedly recognized by nearly half of the unique spike-specific TCRs.

The CDR3 regions of human TCRbeta chains were subjected to immunosequencing. The original methods were these. TCRs in the repertoires were compared against a reference library of SARS-CoV-2-specific TCRs that had been generated with the MIRA antigen-specificity platform. Breadth was defined as the fraction of unique TCRs that were SARS-CoV-2-associated, and depth was defined as the fraction of total T cells that were SARS-CoV-2-associated. Each spike-specific TCR was assigned to its reactive spike region and to a CD4 or CD8 class using the MIRA data. Log10-transformed breadth and depth values were compared by one-way ANOVA with Sidak's multiple comparisons tests. The table was pulled from immuneACCESS by TCRdb, which kept in-frame rearrangements only. Such tables lose some clones; where checked, under half of the loss comes from unresolved V genes, and the rest has no known cause. For V, J and clone size, that table is used; D and trimming come from the DNA. In all, the sample holds about 50,000 clones, and 85% of those were seen once. Under 25% of the sample belongs to the ten largest clones.

The time point label of this sample denotes: baseline before first vaccination. The label giving this sample's treatment or condition can be read as: meningococcal conjugate vaccine given as trial control. Vaccinee samples were obtained from the UK trials COV001 and COV002, which included a single-blind randomized controlled phase 2/3 trial of AZD1222 (ChAdOx1 nCoV-19) in healthy adults. Trial participant PBMC samples were collected at day 0 and day 28 after the second dose for TCRbeta chain sequencing. V gives up 6 bases and J gives up 6 bases, and the segment between their germline ends measures 11 bases. CDR1 and CDR2 are drawn from the germline V gene: MDHEN, SYDVKM. The CDR3, from cysteine to phenylalanine, totals 12 residues. Just the 36-base CDR3 DNA is kept, in frame starting at base 1. This clone was counted a few times. This receptor's antigen is unknown. Per-nucleotide qualities are absent, and no much larger clonotype sits a single base away.

Source: peripheral blood, taken on day 0 of MenACWY control vaccination. The clonotype was recovered from an adult in good health. This sequence uses TRBV28 and TRBJ1-2; the D gene identity is not certain. For the CDR3, the sequence is CASRRQLDGYTF. The sequenced DNA: TGTGCCAGCAGACGTCAGTTAGATGGCTACACCTTC.